A single sample gave rise to the 8 T cell receptor beta chains below, sequenced in a study of blood T cell repertoires in COVID-19. Profiling relied on immunoSEQ multiplex PCR, and the TCRdb table lists in-frame clones only, not all of them. The sample consists of nearly 200,000 clones, 70% to 90% of them appearing once. Sequenced material: peripheral blood. All receptors derive from a man aged 60-69 years with COVID-19, enrolled during active disease.

This clone was recorded only once. V gene TRBV11-2 combines with J gene TRBJ2-5; 12 nucleotides align to TRBD1. This CDR3 is 16 amino acids long. J was trimmed by 6 bases and V by 5 bases; bases with no gene match: 10. CDR1 and CDR2 from the germline V gene are SGHAT and FQNNGV. The CDR3 DNA reads TGTGCCAGCAGCCCCACCGGGACAGGGGGCAAGAAGACCCAGTACTTC. It yields the protein CASSPTGTGGKKTQYF.

The chain has TRBV5-1 and TRBJ2-4, with D tentatively TRBD2 (6 bases). There are 16 residues in the CDR3. Germline assignment: CDR1 SGHRS and CDR2 YFSETQ. V was cut by 0 bases and J by 3 bases, with 13 bases left in between. CDR3 DNA: TGCGCCAGCAGCTTGGAGGGTGTGGGAGGCAAAAACATTCAGTACTTC. Translation gives CASSLEGVGGKNIQYF.

J is TRBJ1-4 and V is TRBV27, with a tentative D call TRBD1 (6 bases). The length of the CDR3 is 14 residues. CDR1 is MNHEY, CDR2 SMNVEV, per germline (reference sequence). The V end lost 2 bases, the J end lost 14 bases, and 18 bases lay between the germline ends. The CDR3 sequence: CASSLRQGLLVLFF. The CDR3 DNA reads as TGTGCCAGCAGTTTACGGCAGGGGCTGCTCGTGCTGTTTTTT.

This chain connects TRBV7-9 to TRBJ2-4, with D possibly being TRBD1 (6 bases). Germline V CDR1 and CDR2: SEHNR, FQNEAQ (reference sequence). The V and J ends lost 2 bases and 0 bases respectively, with 8 bases between them. The CDR3 consists of 15 residues. The CDR3 here is CASSLRGQAKNIQYF. The CDR3 nucleotides read TGTGCCAGCAGCTTACGGGGACAAGCCAAAAACATTCAGTACTTC.

This clone was observed a few times. V is TRBV7-9 and J is TRBJ1-3, with D tentatively TRBD1 (5 bases). The CDR3 runs to 16 residues. Germline loops: CDR1 SEHNR, CDR2 FQNEAQ (reference sequence). Deletions cut 5 bases from V and 3 bases from J, with 17 bases between. The CDR3 spells CASSRDGPRGGNTIYF. CDR3 sequence (DNA): TGTGCCAGCAGCAGGGACGGACCACGGGGTGGAAACACCATATATTTT.

V usage is TRBV2 and J usage is TRBJ1-5, with D tentatively TRBD1 (5 bases). The CDR3 covers 15 residues. V lost 0 bases and J lost 7, with 13 bases in between. Germline V gene lookup returns CDR1 SNHLY and CDR2 FYNNEI. Here the CDR3 DNA reads TGTGCCAGCAGTGAAGCGCGGGGACGAGGGCAGCCCCAGCATTTT. It codes for CASSEARGRGQPQHF.

J is TRBJ1-1 and V is TRBV4-2; the D gene is possibly TRBD1 (6 bases). Germline CDR1 and CDR2: LGHNA and YNFKEQ. The CDR3 covers 16 residues. The V gene lost 1 base and the J gene lost 1 base, with 13 bases spanning the gap. The CDR3 nucleotides are TGTGCCAGCAGCCAAGTGGGGGGGCTCAGGAACACTGAAGCTTTCTTT. Translated, it gives CASSQVGGLRNTEAFF.

This rearrangement joins TRBV6-5 to TRBJ1-2; no reliable D call. The germline CDR1 and CDR2 sequences are MNHEY and SVGAGI. V was shortened by 6 bases and J by 3 bases, with 14 bases between the two germline ends. This CDR3 is 14 amino acids long. CDR3 DNA sequence: TGTGCCAGCAGGAACATGCGGGGAGACTATGGCTACACCTTC. Translated, it gives CASRNMRGDYGYTF.